This T cell receptor (beta chain) came from a study of blood T cells in healthy people across ages. General observations from the study: Naive T cell percentage by flow cytometry tracked strongly with beta diversity. Roughly linear age-related decline in beta diversity appeared, significant by age approximately 40.

Note on this clonotype: Its target is not known.

A second about 7 to 12 cycle PCR used barcoded and J-beta primers. Every sample gave at least 2.5 million paired-end reads containing CDR3. MiXCR, applied by TCRdb to the 5' RACE reads, yields one record per CDR3 protein. This table has some 640,000 distinct CDR3 sequences, more than 40% appearing once. Germline V CDR1 and CDR2: DFQATT, SNEGSKA (reference sequence). The CDR3 consists of 13 residues. The V gene lost 3 bases and the J gene lost 4 bases, with 11 bases spanning the gap. The V call is TRBV20-1, the J call TRBJ2-3, with no clear D. The sequence came from a woman aged 60-75 years in good health. Material: blood. CDR3 DNA: TGCAGTGCTAGCAAGGACGACCCAGATACGCAGTATTTT. This sequence encodes CSASKDDPDTQYF.